These 4 T cell receptor beta chains came from one sample sequenced in a study of shared clonotypes between healthy human individuals. Data came from immunoSEQ multiplex PCR; TCRdb stores just in-frame clones and leaves some out. Of fewer than 650,000 clones in the sample, around 81% were seen once. What was sequenced was PBMCs. These receptors were collected from a woman aged 40 to 50 in good health. Some clones in this sample may be carry-over from other donors' samples.

On this clone itself: Other nucleotide sequences from this sample produce the same CDR3. V is TRBV7-3 and J is TRBJ2-1, with 7 bases lining up with TRBD1. The CDR3 loop spans 14 amino acids. V dropped 5 bases and J dropped 4; count of bases not matched to a gene: 5. The V gene's germline CDR1 is SGHTA and CDR2 FQGTGA. The CDR3 sequence is CASSPGTEYNEQFF. In DNA, the CDR3 is TGTGCCAGCAGCCCCGGGACAGAATACAATGAGCAGTTCTTC.

This clone was observed at least ten times. V gene TRBV5-6 combines with J gene TRBJ2-2; D is unclear. CDR1 is SGHDT and CDR2 is YYEEEE in the germline V gene. Trimming cost V 2 bases and J 4 bases, with 6 bases left between them. CDR3 length: 13 amino acids. CDR3 amino acids: CASSFVITGELFF. The CDR3 bases are TGTGCCAGCAGCTTTGTTATCACCGGGGAGCTGTTTTTT. Full variable domain (outside the CDR3, taken from reference TRBV5-6 and TRBJ2-2): DAGVTQSPTHLIKTRGQQVTLRCSPKSGHDTVSWYQQALGQGPQFIFQYYEEEERQRGNFPDRFSGHQFPNYSSELNVNALLLGDSALYLCASSFVITGELFFGEGSRLTVL.

Only a few counts were recorded for this clone. This rearrangement joins TRBV29-1 to TRBJ2-7; 9 bases align to TRBD1. V lost 4 bases to trimming and J lost 0 bases; unmatched junction nucleotides: 10. The CDR3 sequence is 16 residues long. Per the germline V gene, CDR1 is SQVTM and CDR2 is ANQGSEA. The CDR3 sequence is CSVGRVGTGSSYEQYF. The DNA of the CDR3 is TGCAGCGTTGGCCGTGTGGGGACAGGGAGCTCCTACGAGCAGTACTTC.

V is TRBV5-1 and J is TRBJ2-5; D not certain. Germline-derived CDR1 and CDR2 are SGHRS and YFSETQ. The CDR3 has 13 amino acids. Trimming cost V 2 bases and J 2 bases, with 7 bases left between them. This CDR3 is CASSFSSQETQYF. In nucleotides, the CDR3 is TGCGCCAGCAGCTTTAGTAGTCAAGAGACCCAGTACTTC.